The 14 T cell receptor beta chains listed next were all sequenced from one sample in a study of blood T cell repertoires in COVID-19. Assay used: immunoSEQ multiplex PCR; TCRdb lists only in-frame clones, some missing. The table lists 200,000 to 300,000 clones, less than 90% of them singletons. The source material was peripheral blood. The receptors were sampled from a man aged 55 to 69 who had recovered from COVID-19.

The chain links TRBV18 to TRBJ2-3; 8 bases line up with TRBD2. The ends lost 0 bases at V and 1 base at J; junction bases unmatched: 0. CDR1 is KGHSH and CDR2 is LQKENI in the germline V gene. This CDR3 has 15 residues. The CDR3 DNA reads TGTGCCAGCTCACCACCGCGGGGGGGCACAGATACGCAGTATTTT. Its translation: CASSPPRGGTDTQYF.

The chain is built from TRBV6-5 and TRBJ2-5; 8 bases fit TRBD1. Losses at the gene ends were 7 bases for V and 1 base for J; bases not matched to a gene: 8. This CDR3 is built from 15 residues. The V gene's germline CDR1 is MNHEY and CDR2 SVGAGI. CDR3: CASKDQGARQETQYF. Written as DNA, the CDR3 is TGTGCCAGCAAGGACCAGGGGGCACGCCAAGAGACCCAGTACTTC.

This sequence joins TRBV9 and TRBJ2-1, with 12 bases identical to TRBD2. CDR1 is SGDLS and CDR2 is YYNGEE in the germline V gene. The CDR3 runs to 16 residues. The ends lost 4 bases at V and 7 bases at J; junction bases unmatched: 9. CDR3 in amino acids: CASSPQTSGGRNEQFF. In DNA, the CDR3 is TGTGCCAGCAGCCCGCAGACTAGCGGGGGTCGGAATGAGCAGTTCTTC.

This clone has more than one count but fewer than ten. This chain connects TRBV27 to TRBJ1-4, with 8 bases matching TRBD1. Germline CDR1 and CDR2: MNHEY and SMNVEV (reference sequence). V was pared by 2 bases and J by 2 bases, with 16 bases of the junction left unmatched. The CDR3 is 20 amino acids. The CDR3 protein is CASSLKASRDRLATNEKLFF. CDR3 bases: TGTGCCAGCAGTTTAAAGGCCTCCCGGGACAGGTTGGCCACTAATGAAAAACTGTTTTTT.

This chain joins TRBV15 and TRBJ2-1; perhaps TRBD2 as D (7 bases). Between the trimmed V and J ends, which lost 1 base and 7 bases, there was a span of 14 bases. Germline CDR1 and CDR2: LNHNV and YYDKDF (reference sequence). The CDR3 covers 15 residues. CDR3 protein: CATSRGGGLGNEQFF. The CDR3 DNA is TGTGCCACCAGCAGAGGGGGGGGCCTGGGTAATGAGCAGTTCTTC.

The chain couples TRBV19 to TRBJ1-1; D uncertain. V lost 10 bases and J lost 1, with 16 bases in between. Germline V gene lookup returns CDR1 LNHDA and CDR2 SQIVND (reference sequence). CDR3 length: 14 amino acids. The CDR3: CAIFPNRGNTEAFF. The CDR3 DNA reads TGTGCCATCTTCCCTAACCGGGGGAACACTGAAGCTTTCTTT.

The rearrangement links TRBV5-1 to TRBJ2-5; D is perhaps TRBD1 (5 bases). Trimming left V 0 bases short and J 1 base short, with 10 bases between. This CDR3 is built from 15 residues. Germline CDR1 and CDR2: SGHRS and YFSETQ. CDR3 amino acids: CASSLGTGTQETQYF. For the CDR3, the DNA is TGCGCCAGCAGCTTGGGAACAGGAACCCAAGAGACCCAGTACTTC.

This rearrangement joins TRBV30 to TRBJ2-3, with D perhaps matching TRBD2 (5 bases). V lost 1 base and J 2 bases, leaving 16 bases between the germline ends. In germline, CDR1 is GTSNPN, CDR2 SVGIG (reference sequence). The CDR3 spans 16 residues. Here the CDR3 reads CAWSEELDRLTDTQYF. CDR3 DNA: TGTGCCTGGAGTGAAGAACTAGACCGACTCACAGATACGCAGTATTTT.

This rearrangement joins TRBV2 to TRBJ2-5; weak D call: TRBD1 (6 bases). The V end was cut by 2 bases, the J end by 5 bases, with 12 bases between. In germline, CDR1 is SNHLY, CDR2 FYNNEI. The CDR3 covers 14 residues. This CDR3 reads CASSEWDTGETQYF. The CDR3 DNA sequence: TGTGCCAGCAGTGAATGGGACACGGGGGAGACCCAGTACTTC.

J is TRBJ2-3 and V is TRBV7-3, with TRBD2 identical over 11 bases. With V trimmed by 5 bases and J by 4 bases, 2 bases remained unmatched. CDR3 length: 14 residues. Germline CDR1 SGHTA, CDR2 FQGTGA. Here the CDR3 reads CASSHSGGADTQYF. In DNA, the CDR3 is TGTGCCAGCAGCCATAGCGGGGGGGCAGATACGCAGTATTTT. Drawing the rest from reference TRBV7-3 and TRBJ2-3, the complete variable domain is GAGVSQTPSNKVTEKGKYVELRCDPISGHTALYWYRQSLGQGPEFLIYFQGTGAADDSGLPNDRFFAVRPEGSVSTLKIQRTERGDSAVYLCASSHSGGADTQYFGPGTRLTVL.

The chain has TRBV6-4 and TRBJ2-2, with 9 nucleotides matching TRBD1. The CDR3 runs 14 residues. Germline V gene lookup returns CDR1 MRHNA and CDR2 SNTAGT. Unmatched junction bases numbered 5, after V lost 6 bases and J lost 6 bases. DNA of the CDR3: TGTGCCAGCAGCAACAGGGGGCTGGCCGGGGAGCTGTTTTTT. Its protein is CASSNRGLAGELFF.

The J gene is TRBJ2-2, the V gene TRBV3-1 (or the pseudogene TRBV3-2); D tentatively fits TRBD1 or TRBD2 (5 bases each). V lost 8 bases and J lost 9, with 10 bases in between. CDR3 size: 11 residues. Germline loops: CDR1 LGHDT, CDR2 YNNKEL (reference sequence). CDR3 nucleotides: TGTGCCAGCCGCCGGGGCCGGGAGCTGTTTTTT. Encoded protein: CASRRGRELFF.

The genes are TRBV6-5 and TRBJ2-1; possibly TRBD2 for D (5 bases). CDR1 is MNHEY and CDR2 is SVGAGI in the germline V gene. The CDR3 loop spans 11 amino acids. The ends were cut back, 11 bases at V and 8 bases at J, with 13 bases in the middle. CDR3 sequence reads: CAGGDGYEQFF. CDR3 DNA sequence: TGTGCCGGAGGTGACGGCTATGAGCAGTTCTTC.

The chain recombines TRBV5-4 with TRBJ1-4; perhaps TRBD1 as D (5 bases). Germline CDR1 is SGHNT and CDR2 is YYREEE (reference sequence). V was clipped by 3 bases and J by 8 bases, with 17 bases between them. CDR3 length: 15 residues. The CDR3 DNA follows: TGTGCCAGCAGCTGGGGGGGTGGAACGAACGAAAAACTGTTTTTT. It yields the protein CASSWGGGTNEKLFF.